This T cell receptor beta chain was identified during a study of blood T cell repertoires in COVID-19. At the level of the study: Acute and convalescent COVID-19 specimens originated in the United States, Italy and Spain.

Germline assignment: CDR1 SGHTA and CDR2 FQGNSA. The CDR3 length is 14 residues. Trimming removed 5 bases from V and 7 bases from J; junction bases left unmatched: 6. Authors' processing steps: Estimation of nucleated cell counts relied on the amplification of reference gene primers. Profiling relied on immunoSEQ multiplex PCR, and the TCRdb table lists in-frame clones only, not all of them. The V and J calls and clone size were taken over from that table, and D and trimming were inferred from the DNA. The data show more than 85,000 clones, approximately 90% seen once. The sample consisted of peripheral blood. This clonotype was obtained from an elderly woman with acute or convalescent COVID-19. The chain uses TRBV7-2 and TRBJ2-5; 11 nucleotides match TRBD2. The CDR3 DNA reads TGTGCCAGCAGCGCTAGCGGGGGGCCCGGGACCCAGTACTTC. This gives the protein CASSASGGPGTQYF.